One and the same sample provided the 13 T cell receptor beta chains below, sequenced in a study of shared clonotypes between healthy human individuals. The naive CD8 population came from CD45RO-negative cells selected for CCR7, without terminally differentiated effector memory CD45RA+ cells. The repertoire was sequenced with immunoSEQ multiplex PCR; TCRdb's copy has only in-frame clones and lacks some. The sample consists of about 2 million clones, around 96% of them appearing once. Specimen: naive CD8+ T cells sorted from blood. The receptors shown here come from a man younger than 30 in good health.

Remarks on this clone: At one boundary the junction diverges from the germline segment, which might be a read error. This chain links TRBV7-7 with TRBJ2-5; 7 bases agree with TRBD2. The CDR3 loop spans 14 amino acids. Per germline, CDR1 SSHAT and CDR2 FNYEAQ (reference sequence). The CDR3 DNA reads TGTGCTAGCAGCTTAACGGGGGGAGAAGAGACCCAGTACTTC. It encodes CASSLTGGEETQYF.

V and J are TRBV27 and TRBJ2-6; D is undetermined. The CDR3 consists of 15 residues. Germline loops: CDR1 MNHEY, CDR2 SMNVEV (reference sequence). V was pared by 3 bases and J by 1 base, with 7 bases between. The CDR3 DNA sequence: TGTGCCAGCAGTTTTCTGGAATCTGGGGCCAACGTCCTGACTTTC. This sequence encodes CASSFLESGANVLTF.

The V call is TRBV2, the J call TRBJ2-7; D uncertain. Germline-derived CDR1 and CDR2 are SNHLY and FYNNEI. Trimming stripped 0 bases from V and 5 bases from J, with 11 bases between. The CDR3 has 14 residues. CDR3 sequence: CASSEAVGFHEQYF. CDR3 nucleotide sequence: TGTGCCAGCAGTGAAGCGGTCGGGTTCCACGAGCAGTACTTC.

The V and J genes are TRBV4-3 and TRBJ2-7; tentative D call: TRBD1 (5 bases). CDR1 is LGHNA, CDR2 YSLEER, per germline. The CDR3 consists of 16 residues. The germline V and J ends were trimmed by 1 base and 2 bases, with 15 bases remaining between them. CDR3 region: CASSQAPGISTYEQYF. CDR3 bases: TGCGCCAGCAGCCAAGCCCCAGGGATTTCCACCTACGAGCAGTACTTC.

The chain is built from TRBV28 and TRBJ1-2; the D is unclear. Per germline, CDR1 MDHEN and CDR2 SYDVKM. This CDR3 spans 14 amino acids. Trimming pared 8 bases from V and 4 bases from J, leaving 17 bases between. The CDR3: CASSKSGDPYGYTF. DNA of the CDR3: TGTGCCAGCTCTAAGTCCGGCGATCCCTATGGCTACACCTTC.

The chain carries TRBV6-6 and TRBJ2-2; no firm D call. Trimming left V 1 base short and J 3 bases short, with 6 bases between. The CDR3 has 14 amino acids. CDR1 and CDR2 (germline): MNHNY, SVGAGI (reference sequence). The CDR3 region has the DNA TGTGCCAGCAGTTACTACGCGCACACCGGGGAGCTGTTTTTT. As protein: CASSYYAHTGELFF.

The CDR3 region is CASSFAGGVETQYF. CDR3 bases: TGTGCCAGCAGTTTCGCAGGGGGCGTAGAGACCCAGTACTTC. The chain carries TRBV28 and TRBJ2-5; 8 bases are shared with TRBD1. The CDR3 totals 14 residues. V was clipped by 3 bases and J by 4 bases; unmatched bases: 4. Germline V gene lookup returns CDR1 MDHEN and CDR2 SYDVKM.

On this clone itself: Other nucleotide sequences from this sample produce the same CDR3. The V and J genes are TRBV28 and TRBJ2-7, with D possibly TRBD2 on 5 matching bases. The CDR3 loop spans 14 amino acids. Between the trimmed V and J ends, which lost 1 base and 0 bases, there was a span of 7 bases. The germline gives CDR1 MDHEN, CDR2 SYDVKM. The CDR3 DNA reads as TGTGCCAGCAGTTTATCGGGGTCCTCCTACGAGCAGTACTTC. Translated, it gives CASSLSGSSYEQYF.

The chain uses TRBV11-1 and TRBJ2-1, with D unclear. Trimming removed 1 base at V and 6 bases at J, with 10 bases between. Per germline, CDR1 SGHAT and CDR2 FQDESV (reference sequence). The CDR3 loop spans 14 amino acids. In DNA, the CDR3 is TGTGCCAGCAGCTTAGGGACGTACCTCAATGAGCAGTTCTTC. The encoded protein is CASSLGTYLNEQFF.

V is TRBV28 and J is TRBJ2-5; 7 bases match TRBD2. Germline CDR1 is MDHEN and CDR2 is SYDVKM. The CDR3 spans 16 residues. V dropped 4 bases and J dropped 0; count of bases not matched to a gene: 8. The CDR3 reads CASSSSGTTYQETQYF. The CDR3 coding sequence is TGTGCCAGCAGTTCCTCCGGGACTACCTACCAAGAGACCCAGTACTTC.

Turning to this clone: Other nucleotide sequences from this sample produce the same CDR3. The chain links TRBV7-9 to TRBJ2-5; D remains ambiguous. Looked up from germline, CDR1 is SEHNR and CDR2 is FQNEAQ (reference sequence). Trimming removed 1 base at V and 2 bases at J, with 8 bases between. The CDR3 consists of 14 residues. The CDR3 region has the DNA TGTGCCAGCAGCTTAGGCGGACCACAAGAGACCCAGTACTTC. Protein: CASSLGGPQETQYF.

The CDR3 nucleotides are TGTGCCAGCACGGGAAACACCATATATTTT. This encodes CASTGNTIYF. The V call is TRBV6-6, the J call TRBJ1-3; D gene uncertain. V lost 7 bases to trimming and J lost 4 bases, with 2 bases between them. Germline assignment: CDR1 MNHNY and CDR2 SVGAGI (reference sequence). The CDR3 runs to 10 residues.

The CDR3 here is CATNRVGNTIYF. CDR3 sequence (DNA): TGTGCCACCAACCGGGTTGGAAACACCATATATTTT. V and J are TRBV30 and TRBJ1-3, with D unclear. Germline-derived CDR1 and CDR2 are GTSNPN and SVGIG (reference sequence). Deletions cut 8 bases from V and 3 bases from J, with 11 bases between. The CDR3 has 12 amino acids.